The 14 T cell receptor beta chains reported below all come from one sample, sequenced in a study of blood T cells in healthy people across ages. A second roughly 7 to 12 cycle PCR used barcoded and J-beta primers. TCRdb fed the 5' RACE reads into MiXCR, producing one record per CDR3 protein. The sample has fewer than 900,000 distinct CDR3 sequences; 49% are singletons. Sample: blood. These receptors were obtained from a woman in her sixties in good health.

A single count supports this clonotype. DNA for the CDR3: TGTGCCACCAGTGACCTCGCTAGCGGGAGGGGGGAGACCCAGTACTTC. It encodes CATSDLASGRGETQYF. The rearrangement joins TRBV24-1 to TRBJ2-5; 12 bases are a match to TRBD2. Germline V gene sequence: CDR1 KGHDR, CDR2 SFDVKD. Losses at the gene ends were 4 bases for V and 5 bases for J; bases not matched to a gene: 7. This CDR3 comprises 16 residues.

The CDR3 loop reads CSAPREGQAFF. The CDR3 bases are TGCAGTGCCCCCCGGGAGGGGCAGGCTTTCTTT. This chain uses TRBV20-1 with TRBJ1-1; D possibly corresponds to TRBD1 (5 bases). The CDR3 runs to 11 residues. The germline gives CDR1 DFQATT, CDR2 SNEGSKA (reference sequence). Trimming pared 6 bases from V and 11 bases from J, leaving 16 bases between.

This clonotype occurred many times. CDR3 region: CSARDSGTYEQYF. In DNA, the CDR3 is TGCAGTGCTAGAGATTCGGGTACCTACGAGCAGTACTTC. The V and J genes are TRBV20-1 and TRBJ2-7; D gene unclear. CDR3 length: 13 amino acids. Trimming took 0 bases from V and 2 from J, leaving 8 bases between them. Germline loops: CDR1 DFQATT, CDR2 SNEGSKA (reference sequence).

This chain connects TRBV20-1 to TRBJ2-1; TRBD2 matches 11 bases. The CDR3 is 16 amino acids. Losses at the gene ends were 2 bases for V and 0 bases for J; bases not matched to a gene: 3. Germline CDR1 DFQATT, CDR2 SNEGSKA (reference sequence). The CDR3 loop reads CSARPSGRSSYNEQFF. DNA of the CDR3: TGCAGTGCTAGACCTAGCGGGAGGAGCTCCTACAATGAGCAGTTCTTC.

This chain uses TRBV20-1 with TRBJ2-7; TRBD1 is a possible D gene (6 bases). Trimming removed 4 bases from V and 2 bases from J, with 6 bases in between. Germline values: CDR1 DFQATT, CDR2 SNEGSKA (reference sequence). The CDR3 contains 11 residues. The CDR3 region is CSANRAYEQYF. CDR3 nucleotides: TGCAGTGCTAACAGGGCCTACGAGCAGTACTTC.

In its sample, this clonotype was seen a few times. The chain has TRBV7-2 and TRBJ2-7; 7 positions agree with TRBD1. V lost 8 bases to trimming and J lost 0 bases; unmatched junction nucleotides: 7. This CDR3 comprises 14 residues. Germline CDR1 reads SGHTA; CDR2 reads FQGNSA. DNA for the CDR3: TGTGCCAGCTCCGGGACAGTTTACTCCTACGAGCAGTACTTC. Protein sequence: CASSGTVYSYEQYF.

The chain employs TRBV12-3 or TRBV12-4 and TRBJ1-2, with D unclear. This CDR3 is 12 amino acids long. Between the trimmed V and J ends, which lost 5 bases and 5 bases, there was a span of 9 bases. The CDR3, as DNA: TGTGCCAGCAGTGAAGGGATTTATGGCTACACCTTC. Residues: CASSEGIYGYTF.

The table lists this clonotype with many counts. The chain carries TRBV7-2 and TRBJ2-1; D is possibly TRBD2 (6 bases). The germline V gene encodes CDR1 SGHTA and CDR2 FQGNSA. V was clipped by 2 bases and J by 3 bases, with 11 bases between them. The CDR3 extends over 15 amino acids. The DNA of the CDR3 is TGTGCCAGCAGCTTATGGGCGGGGATCTACAATGAGCAGTTCTTC. It is translated as CASSLWAGIYNEQFF. Using reference TRBV7-2 and TRBJ2-1 for the parts outside the CDR3, the full variable domain is GAGVSQSPSNKVTEKGKDVELRCDPISGHTALYWYRQSLGQGLEFLIYFQGNSAPDKSGLPSDRFSAERTGGSVSTLTIQRTQQEDSAVYLCASSLWAGIYNEQFFGPGTRLTVL.

The count of this clonotype is one. This chain uses TRBV30 with TRBJ1-4; TRBD1 matches at 10 bases. Per the germline V gene, CDR1 is GTSNPN and CDR2 is SVGIG (reference sequence). The CDR3 is 16 amino acids. V was pared by 6 bases and J by 8 bases, with 15 bases of the junction left unmatched. The CDR3 spells CACNRDRGFLREKLFF. CDR3 sequence (DNA): TGTGCCTGCAACCGGGACAGGGGCTTCCTAAGGGAAAAACTGTTTTTT.

On this clonotype itself: One end of the junction fails to match germline, which may point to a read error. The genes are TRBV15 and TRBJ2-2; the match to TRBD1 covers 8 bases. CDR1 is LNHNV and CDR2 is YYDKDF in the germline V gene (reference sequence). This CDR3 is 15 amino acids long. CDR3 DNA: TGTGTCACCAGCACACCCAGGGGGCGAACCGGGGAGCTGTTTTTT. Translated: CVTSTPRGRTGELFF.

V is TRBV20-1 and J is TRBJ2-1; D not certain. The germline V gene encodes CDR1 DFQATT and CDR2 SNEGSKA (reference sequence). There are 13 residues in the CDR3. The V end was cut by 6 bases, the J end by 6 bases, with 15 bases between. The CDR3 DNA is TGCAGTGCCTGGGCGTCGGTGGGCAATGAGCAGTTCTTC. Translated: CSAWASVGNEQFF.

The chain uses TRBV5-1 and TRBJ2-7; TRBD1 is a possible D gene (6 bases). Germline lookup yields CDR1 SGHRS and CDR2 YFSETQ. V lost 3 bases to trimming and J lost 4 bases, with 17 bases between them. The CDR3 extends over 15 amino acids. In nucleotides, the CDR3 is TGCGCCAGCAGCTGGTCCATCTCAGGGGCTTACGAGCAGTACTTC. Its translation is CASSWSISGAYEQYF.

The chain is built from TRBV28 and TRBJ2-3; 7 nucleotides line up with TRBD2. The V gene end was trimmed by 5 bases and the J gene end by 7 bases; junction bases not matched to a gene: 9. Germline V gene data show CDR1 as MDHEN and CDR2 as SYDVKM. The CDR3 runs to 14 residues. The CDR3 here is CASSQHGGGNTQYF. In DNA form, the CDR3 reads TGTGCCAGCAGTCAGCATGGGGGGGGGAATACGCAGTATTTT.

This clonotype appeared a few times. One base away lies a much larger clone, so this may be a sequencing read error. This rearrangement joins TRBV29-1 to TRBJ2-5, with D tentatively TRBD1 (6 bases). The CDR3 sequence is 14 residues long. Germline CDR1 reads SQVTM; CDR2 reads ANQGSEA. The germline V and J ends were trimmed by 7 bases and 11 bases, with 26 bases remaining between them. The CDR3 is CSAAHRQERDEQYF. The CDR3 DNA follows: TGCAGCGCTGCGCACCGACAGGAAAGGGATGAGCAGTACTTC.